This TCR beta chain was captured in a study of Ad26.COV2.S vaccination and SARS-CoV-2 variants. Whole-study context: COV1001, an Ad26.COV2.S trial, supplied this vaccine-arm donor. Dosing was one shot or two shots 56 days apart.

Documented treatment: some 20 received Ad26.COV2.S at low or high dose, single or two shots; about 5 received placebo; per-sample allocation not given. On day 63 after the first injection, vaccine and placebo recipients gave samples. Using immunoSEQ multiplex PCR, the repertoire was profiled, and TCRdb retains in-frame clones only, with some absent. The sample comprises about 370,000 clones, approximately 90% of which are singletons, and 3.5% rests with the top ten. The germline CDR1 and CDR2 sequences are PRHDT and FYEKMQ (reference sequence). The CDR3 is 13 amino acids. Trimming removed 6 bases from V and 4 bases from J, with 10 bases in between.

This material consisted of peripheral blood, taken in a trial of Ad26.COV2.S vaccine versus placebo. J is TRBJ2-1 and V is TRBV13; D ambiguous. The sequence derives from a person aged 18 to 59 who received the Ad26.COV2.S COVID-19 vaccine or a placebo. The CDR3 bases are TGTGCCAGCAGTTCCCCCCCTTACAATGAGCAGTTCTTC. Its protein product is CASSSPPYNEQFF.